This TCR beta chain was observed in a study of blood T cell repertoires in COVID-19. Study-wide context: COVID-19 samples from acute and convalescent phases originated in the United States, Italy and Spain. T cells, B-cell-depleted T cells, or PBMCs supplied cDNA or gDNA.

V shed 0 bases and J 0 bases; nucleotides not matched to a gene: 1. CDR1 SQVTM and CDR2 ANQGSEA come from the germline V gene. The CDR3 is 16 amino acids. The authors' processing: Amplification with reference gene primers provided the estimates of nucleated cell counts. The repertoire was sequenced with immunoSEQ multiplex PCR; TCRdb's copy has only in-frame clones and lacks some. V and J calls and clone size come straight from that table; D and trimming were deduced from the DNA. Of more than 35,000 clones listed, roughly 78% were seen once; the top ten hold approximately 15%. Sequenced input: peripheral blood. The clonotype was recovered from a woman in her 70s with acute or convalescent COVID-19. V is TRBV29-1 and J is TRBJ2-1; 11 bases fit TRBD2. CDR3 protein: CSVEELAGVSYNEQFF. In DNA, the CDR3 is TGCAGCGTTGAAGAACTAGCGGGAGTCTCCTACAATGAGCAGTTCTTC.